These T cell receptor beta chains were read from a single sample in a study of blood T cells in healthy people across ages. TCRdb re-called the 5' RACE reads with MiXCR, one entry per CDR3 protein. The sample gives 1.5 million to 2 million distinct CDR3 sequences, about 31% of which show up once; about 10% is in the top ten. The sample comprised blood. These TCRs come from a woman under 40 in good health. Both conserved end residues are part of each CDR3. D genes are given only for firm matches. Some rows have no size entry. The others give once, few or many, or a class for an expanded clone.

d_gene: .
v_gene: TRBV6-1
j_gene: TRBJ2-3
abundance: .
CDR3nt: TGTGCCAGCACCGGGAGTCGCCGCACAGATACGCAGTATTTT
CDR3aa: CASTGSRRTDTQYF

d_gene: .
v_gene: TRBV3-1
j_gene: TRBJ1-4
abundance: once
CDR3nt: TGTGCCAGCAGCCAAGATAGGGAGGGTCACGTTAATGAAAAACTGTTTTTT
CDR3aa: CASSQDREGHVNEKLFF

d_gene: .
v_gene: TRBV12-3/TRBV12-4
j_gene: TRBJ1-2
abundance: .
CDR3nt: TGTGCCAGCAGTTTTGGATACTATTCTTTCGGCTATGGCTACACCTTC
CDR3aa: CASSFGYYSFGYGYTF

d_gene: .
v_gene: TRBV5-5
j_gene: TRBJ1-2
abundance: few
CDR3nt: TGTGCCAGCAGCTGGGGACACAGAGACTATGGCTACACCTTC
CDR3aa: CASSWGHRDYGYTF

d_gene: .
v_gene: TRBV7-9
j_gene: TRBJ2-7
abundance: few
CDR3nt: TGTGCCAGCAGCTTAGCCCGCGTAGAGGGGGGCGAGCAGTACTTC
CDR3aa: CASSLARVEGGEQYF

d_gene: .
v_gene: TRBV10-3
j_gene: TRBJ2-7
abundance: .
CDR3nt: TGTGCCATCAGTGGGTCCGGTGCGGGATCCTACGAGCAGTACTTC
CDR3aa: CAISGSGAGSYEQYF

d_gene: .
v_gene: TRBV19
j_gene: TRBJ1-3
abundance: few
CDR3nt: TGTGCCAGTAACGGAGCAAACTCTGGAAACACCATATATTTT
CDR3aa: CASNGANSGNTIYF

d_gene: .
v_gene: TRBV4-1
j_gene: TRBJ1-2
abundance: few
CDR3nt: TGCGCCAGCAGCCAAAGAGGGGCAGTTCTTTTCGGCTACACCTTC
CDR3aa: CASSQRGAVLFGYTF

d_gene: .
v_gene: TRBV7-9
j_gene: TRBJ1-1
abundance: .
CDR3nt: TGTGCCAGCAGCCCCGCCGGGCCCAAGAACACTGAAGCTTTCTTT
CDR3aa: CASSPAGPKNTEAFF

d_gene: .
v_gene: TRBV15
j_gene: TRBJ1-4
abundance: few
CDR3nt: TGTGCCACCAGCAGAGAAGTCACCAGGGTTACTAATGAAAAACTGTTTTTT
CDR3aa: CATSREVTRVTNEKLFF

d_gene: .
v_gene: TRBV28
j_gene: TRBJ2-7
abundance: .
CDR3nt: TGTGCCAGCAGTTTAAAAGAGGGCAGAACCTACGAGCAGTACTTC
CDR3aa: CASSLKEGRTYEQYF

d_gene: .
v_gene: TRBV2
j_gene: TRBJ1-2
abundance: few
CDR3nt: TGTGCCAGCAGCACCGGGATCGACTATGGCTACACCTTC
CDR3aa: CASSTGIDYGYTF

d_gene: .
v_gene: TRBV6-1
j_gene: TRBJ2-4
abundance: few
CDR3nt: TGTGCCAGCAGTTACCCGCTTCACAGGGATGAGGTGGGAAACATTCAGTACTTC
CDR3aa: CASSYPLHRDEVGNIQYF

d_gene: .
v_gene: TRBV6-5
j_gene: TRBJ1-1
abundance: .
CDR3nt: TGTGCCAGCAGTGCCGGGACCTGGGGCACTGAAGCTTTCTTT
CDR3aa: CASSAGTWGTEAFF

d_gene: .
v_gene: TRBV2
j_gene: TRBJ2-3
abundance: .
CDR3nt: TGTGCCAGCAGTATGAATAGACACACAGATACGCAGTATTTT
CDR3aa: CASSMNRHTDTQYF

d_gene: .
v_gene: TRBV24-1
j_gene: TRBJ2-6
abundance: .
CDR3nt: TGTGCCACCAGTGATCCCCTGGGGCACCTTACCTCTGGGGCCAACGTCCTGACTTTC
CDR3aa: CATSDPLGHLTSGANVLTF

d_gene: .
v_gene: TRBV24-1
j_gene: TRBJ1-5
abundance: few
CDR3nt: TGTGCCACCAGTTCGGGGGTGGGAAGAAATAGCAATCAGCCCCAGCATTTT
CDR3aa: CATSSGVGRNSNQPQHF

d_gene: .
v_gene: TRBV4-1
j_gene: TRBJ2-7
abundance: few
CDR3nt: TGCGCCAGCAGCTTTTCAACCGGGACACCCCTAAACGAGCAGTACTTC
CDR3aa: CASSFSTGTPLNEQYF

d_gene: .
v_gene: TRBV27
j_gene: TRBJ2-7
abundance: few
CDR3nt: TGTGCCAGCGATCCCGGGCGCGTCGTGATCTACGAGCAGTACTTC
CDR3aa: CASDPGRVVIYEQYF

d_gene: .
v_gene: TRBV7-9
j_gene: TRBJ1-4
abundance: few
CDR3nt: TGTGCCAGCAGCGCGACCGGGTCCAAGGATGAAAAACTGTTTTTT
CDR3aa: CASSATGSKDEKLFF

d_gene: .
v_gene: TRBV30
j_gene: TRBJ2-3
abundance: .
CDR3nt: TGTGCCTGGAGTGGCCCGGGGAGGGGGAAATTTATAGATACGCAGTATTTT
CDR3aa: CAWSGPGRGKFIDTQYF

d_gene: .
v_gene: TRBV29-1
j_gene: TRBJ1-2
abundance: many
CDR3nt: TGCAGCGTGGAGGGGGTCTATGGCTACACCTTC
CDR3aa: CSVEGVYGYTF

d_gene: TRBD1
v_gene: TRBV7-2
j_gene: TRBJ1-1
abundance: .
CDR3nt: TGTGCCAGCAGCGTCTCCGGGACAGGGAAATCCGAAGCTTTCTTT
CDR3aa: CASSVSGTGKSEAFF

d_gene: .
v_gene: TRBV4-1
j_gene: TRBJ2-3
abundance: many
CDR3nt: TGCGCCAGCAGCCAAGATCTGGATACGCAGTATTTT
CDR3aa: CASSQDLDTQYF

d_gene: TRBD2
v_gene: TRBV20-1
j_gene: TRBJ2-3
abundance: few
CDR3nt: TGCAGTGCTAGAGTAGCGGGAGGGGCTACGCAGTATTTT
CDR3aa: CSARVAGGATQYF

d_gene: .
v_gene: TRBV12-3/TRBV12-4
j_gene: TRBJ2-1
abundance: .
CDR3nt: TGTGCCAGCAACGGACAGTCTAATGAGCAGTTCTTC
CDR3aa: CASNGQSNEQFF

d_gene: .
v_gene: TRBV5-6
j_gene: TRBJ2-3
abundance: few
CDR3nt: TGTGCCAGCAGCTTGGGCGCTGCCACAGATACGCAGTATTTT
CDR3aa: CASSLGAATDTQYF

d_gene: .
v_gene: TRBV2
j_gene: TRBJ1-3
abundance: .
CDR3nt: TGTGCCAGCAGCCGCCGAGTCTCTGGAAACACCATATATTTT
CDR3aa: CASSRRVSGNTIYF

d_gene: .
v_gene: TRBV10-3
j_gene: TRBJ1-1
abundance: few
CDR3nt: TGTGCCATCAGGTGGGGGGCAGACACTGAAGCTTTCTTT
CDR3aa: CAIRWGADTEAFF

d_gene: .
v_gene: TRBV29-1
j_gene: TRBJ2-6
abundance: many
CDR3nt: TGCAGCGTCTATTCTGGGGCCAACGTCCTGACTTTC
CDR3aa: CSVYSGANVLTF

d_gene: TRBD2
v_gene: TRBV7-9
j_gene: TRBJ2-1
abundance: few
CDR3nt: TGTGCCAGCAGCCACCCTAGCGGGGGGGAGATCAATGAGCAGTTCTTC
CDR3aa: CASSHPSGGEINEQFF

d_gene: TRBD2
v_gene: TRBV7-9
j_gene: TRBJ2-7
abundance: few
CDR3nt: TGTGCCAGCAGCCCCTCCCCCGGGACTAGATCCTACGAGCAGTACTTC
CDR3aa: CASSPSPGTRSYEQYF

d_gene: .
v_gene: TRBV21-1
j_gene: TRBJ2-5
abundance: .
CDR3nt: TGTGCCAGCAGCCCCGCGGTGACCCAGTACTTC
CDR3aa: CASSPAVTQYF

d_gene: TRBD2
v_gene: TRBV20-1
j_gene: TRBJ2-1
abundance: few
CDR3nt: TGCAGTGCTAGCTTGCCCGGGGGGAACAATGAGCAGTTCTTC
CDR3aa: CSASLPGGNNEQFF

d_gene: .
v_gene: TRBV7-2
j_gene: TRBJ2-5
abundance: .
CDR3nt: TGTGCCAGCAGCTTAGCGGGGGGCCAGAGAGAGACCCAGTACTTC
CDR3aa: CASSLAGGQRETQYF

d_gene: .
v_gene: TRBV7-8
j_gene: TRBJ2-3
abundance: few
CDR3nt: TGTGCCAGCAGCCCAGGTGGCGGGCCCCCAACAGATACGCAGTATTTT
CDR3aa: CASSPGGGPPTDTQYF

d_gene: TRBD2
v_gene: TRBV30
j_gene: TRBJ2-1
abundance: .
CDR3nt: TGTGCCTGGAGTGGACTAGCGGTGGATGAGCAGTTCTTC
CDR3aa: CAWSGLAVDEQFF

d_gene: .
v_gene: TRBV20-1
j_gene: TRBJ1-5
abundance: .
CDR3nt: TGCAGTGCTAGAGGGGGGCTCGACAATCAGCCCCAGCATTTT
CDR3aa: CSARGGLDNQPQHF

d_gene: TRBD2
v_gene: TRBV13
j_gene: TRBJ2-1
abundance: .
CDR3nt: TGTGCCAGCAGCTTATCCCTAGCGGGGGGGTCTTCCTACAATGAGCAGTTCTTC
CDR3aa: CASSLSLAGGSSYNEQFF

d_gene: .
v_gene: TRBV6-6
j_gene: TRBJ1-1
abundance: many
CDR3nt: TGTGCCAGCGATGGTGGAGCTGATGCTTTCTTT
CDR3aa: CASDGGADAFF

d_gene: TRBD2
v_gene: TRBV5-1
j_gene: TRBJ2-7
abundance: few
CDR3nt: TGCGCCAGCAGCTCCGCAGCGGGAGGTCTGTACGAGCAGTACTTC
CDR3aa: CASSSAAGGLYEQYF

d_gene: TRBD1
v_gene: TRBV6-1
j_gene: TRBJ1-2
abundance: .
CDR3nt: TGTGCCAGCAGTGATACAGGGGTCCCGAACTATGGCTACACCTTC
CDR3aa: CASSDTGVPNYGYTF

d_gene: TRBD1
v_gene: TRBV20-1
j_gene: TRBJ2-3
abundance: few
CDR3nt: TGCAGTGCTAGCGATGGGGACAGGGGCACAGATACGCAGTATTTT
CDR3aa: CSASDGDRGTDTQYF

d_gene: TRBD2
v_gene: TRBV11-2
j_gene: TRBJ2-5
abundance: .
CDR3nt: TGTGCCAGCAGCTCCGGGACTAGCGGGAGGAGTGAGACCCAGTACTTC
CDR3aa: CASSSGTSGRSETQYF

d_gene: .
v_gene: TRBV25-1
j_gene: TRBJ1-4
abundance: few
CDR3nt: TGTGCCAGCAGTGAATCGGGTGGGGAAAAACTGTTTTTT
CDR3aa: CASSESGGEKLFF

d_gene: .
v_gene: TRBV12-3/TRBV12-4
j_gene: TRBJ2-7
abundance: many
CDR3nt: TGTGCCAGCAGCCCACGAACAATCATCCTCCCCTACGAGCAGTACTTC
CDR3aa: CASSPRTIILPYEQYF